The source of this T cell receptor beta chain is a study of shared clonotypes between healthy human individuals (dated by TCRdb to 2020 to 2022). At the level of the whole study: The cohort included a few men and a couple of women between 18 and 49 years of age. To estimate repertoire size and how much clonotype sharing occurs between individuals, the study deeply sequenced the blood TCR repertoires of 4 to 6 healthy adults. For each donor, CD4 naive and CD4 memory were each given three plates, CD8 naive was given two plates, and CD8 memory was given one plate. Leukapheresis yielded between about 0.85 and 10 billion PBMCs per donor. To increase sequencing depth and limit assay-specific biases, different laboratories used diverse techniques to prepare libraries and sequence TCR repertoires. The paper as a whole reports these results and caveats: Sampling was restricted to blood, and TCR repertoires in tissues likely differ from the TCR repertoires found in blood. Compared with non-shared clonotypes, clonotypes shared by all four sorted-subset donors had higher generation probabilities. Estimated clonotype richness was generally larger for naive than for memory subsets. The small number of donors limited the genetic and exposure-history diversity represented. Based on pairwise subsampling, the degree of clonotype sharing among donors was expected to be affected by sequencing depth. When a handful of donors were compared, the shared fraction of clonotypes was roughly 5% for naive CD4, approximately 3.5% for naive CD8, 2.3% for memory CD4, and 0.4% for memory CD8. Even with the large sequencing depth, rarefaction of the sorted-subset datasets indicated that sequencing was incomplete.

With regard to this clone: Its antigen is not yet known. Within one base of it there is no much larger clone, and no base qualities were kept.

Healthy HIV-negative adults with no recently reported acute infections or vaccinations were included as donors. Only Caucasian adults living in Nashville, Tennessee, USA were represented among the donors. CD4+ T cells were enriched through magnetic negative selection, after which naive cells were positively selected on CD45RA and the remaining negative fraction served as the memory subset. Blood was collected by leukapheresis, and PBMCs were isolated by Ficoll-Histopaque density gradient centrifugation and then cryopreserved in liquid nitrogen vapor phase. Purity and quantity of every magnetically sorted T cell population were checked by analytical flow cytometry. Genomic DNA was isolated from every sorted fraction and measured by UV absorbance on a Nanodrop 2000c. Using the deep immunoSEQ assay, multiplex PCR amplified TCR CDR3 regions from genomic DNA. Extracted genomic DNA from each cell subset was spread evenly across all wells of several immunoSEQ 96-well plates, with each plate serving as a replicate. For sorted subsets, approximately 190 ng of genomic DNA, equivalent to 25,000 to 35,000 T cell genomes, went into each replicate PCR. Purified libraries were measured with a Qubit 3.0 fluorometer, size-checked on a Bioanalyzer 2100, and measured again with the KAPA Library Quantification kit. Each immunoSEQ 96-well plate was sequenced on its own single-read 150-cycle Illumina NextSeq 550 flow cell. In the paper's pipeline: Because only junctional sequences without quality scores were contained in the immunoSEQ output, filtering matching that applied to full-length reads could not be performed. To assign V/J genes and CDR3, sequences were annotated against IMGT germline references using PyIR, a Python wrapper for IgBLAST v1.9. Reads with weak V/J assignments (E-value above 1e-6), missing CDR3, stop codons, out-of-frame junctions, or ambiguous translated residues were removed. V3J clonotypes were defined by identical inferred V gene, J gene, and CDR3 amino acid sequence. The percentage overlap between two repertoires was calculated by dividing the number of shared unique clonotypes by the size of the smaller repertoire. Richness of each repertoire was evaluated using RTK rarefaction, the Chao1 estimator, and Recon v2.1 estimates of unobserved clonotypes. Generation probabilities for all TCRbeta clonotypes obtained by the gDNA method from a handful of donors were computed using OLGA. Not all clones reach the TCRdb copy of this immuneACCESS table, which keeps in-frame sequences only. Checked studies attribute under half of the gap to unresolved V genes and leave the rest unexplained. V and J calls and clone size are those listed in that table; D and trimming were worked out from the DNA. The sample table contains about 980,000 clones; only one count was recorded for approximately 80% of them. The ten biggest clones cover approximately 1.5% of the sample.

The receptor was isolated from a man younger than 35 in good health. Sequenced sample: memory CD4+ T cells sorted from blood. What the cell subset or site label conveys for this sample: CD45RA-negative fraction.

In nucleotide form, the sequence is TGTGCCAGCAGTGACAGGGGGCGGCAATGGAAAGAAAAACTGTTTTTT. This is translated as CASSDRGRQWKEKLFF. The V and J segments used are TRBV25-1 and TRBJ1-4; 8 middle bases align to TRBD1. The CDR3 runs 16 residues from the cysteine to the phenylalanine. The sequence is cut down to CDR3 DNA, 48 bases in frame from base 1. The germline V gene sets CDR1 to MGHDK and CDR2 to SYGVNS. At the junction V is shortened by 3 bases and J by 8 bases; bases outside the gene matches: 11.